This entry lists 27 T cell receptor beta chains sequenced from one sample in a study of shared clonotypes between healthy human individuals. Here immunoSEQ multiplex PCR was the method, and the copy in TCRdb shows in-frame clones only, minus some. The sample lists around 2,000,000 clones, approximately 95% occurring once. Cells designated naive CD8 were CD45RO-negative and were positively selected for CCR7, with terminally differentiated effector memory CD45RA+ cells excluded. Sequencing input: naive CD8+ T cells sorted from blood. Receptors originate from a man in his late teens or twenties in good health.

The chain couples TRBV5-6 to TRBJ2-1, with D perhaps matching TRBD2 (5 bases). CDR1 is SGHDT and CDR2 is YYEEEE in the germline V gene. There are 13 residues in the CDR3. V dropped 0 bases and J dropped 7 bases, with 8 bases sitting between them. DNA of the CDR3: TGTGCCAGCAGCTTGGCCGGGGATAATGAGCAGTTCTTC. Residues: CASSLAGDNEQFF.

The chain recombines TRBV2 with TRBJ2-1, with D maybe TRBD2 (6 bases). This CDR3 region has 14 residues. Germline V lookup: CDR1 SNHLY, CDR2 FYNNEI. The germline V and J ends were trimmed by 3 bases and 2 bases, with 8 bases remaining between them. CDR3 sequence reads: CASSDTSPYNEQFF. Written as DNA, the CDR3 is TGTGCCAGCAGTGATACTAGCCCCTACAATGAGCAGTTCTTC.

The rearrangement links TRBV11-1 to TRBJ2-7; TRBD1 matches 9 bases. Losses at the gene ends were 7 bases for V and 3 bases for J; bases not matched to a gene: 7. This CDR3 is 14 amino acids long. CDR1 is SGHAT and CDR2 is FQDESV in the germline V gene (reference sequence). As DNA, the CDR3 is TGTGCCAGCAAGATGGGACAGGGTCTCTACGAGCAGTACTTC. It translates to CASKMGQGLYEQYF.

This chain connects TRBV7-9 to TRBJ2-2; D not certain. Germline V lookup: CDR1 SEHNR, CDR2 FQNEAQ (reference sequence). V was trimmed by 7 bases and J by 6 bases, leaving 21 bases between them. This CDR3 has 16 amino acids. The CDR3 region has the DNA TGTGCCAGCACCTCCCTGGGGTCCGAAGAGTCCGGGGAGCTGTTTTTT. This codes for CASTSLGSEESGELFF.

J is TRBJ2-1 and V is TRBV5-4; 8 positions match TRBD2. The germline gives CDR1 SGHNT, CDR2 YYREEE (reference sequence). The CDR3 runs 14 residues. Trimming took 4 bases from V and 8 from J; bases not matched to a gene: 8. The CDR3 loop reads CASSRGLEEHEQFF. The CDR3 DNA reads TGTGCCAGCAGCCGGGGACTAGAGGAGCATGAGCAGTTCTTC.

The CDR3 sequence: CASSQEPGGDYIYEQYF. CDR3 nucleotides: TGCGCCAGCAGCCAAGAACCGGGGGGGGACTACATCTACGAGCAGTACTTC. This chain connects TRBV4-1 to TRBJ2-7; 8 positions match TRBD2. The CDR3 is made up of 17 amino acids. With 0 bases clipped from V and 3 bases from J, the junction kept 10 bases outside the gene matches. CDR1 and CDR2 from the germline V gene are MGHRA and YSYEKL.

Details on this clone: Other DNA variants within this sample encode the same CDR3. The chain links TRBV7-9 to TRBJ2-7; perhaps TRBD1 as D (5 bases). V was clipped by 0 bases and J by 2 bases, with 8 bases between them. From germline, CDR1 is SEHNR and CDR2 FQNEAQ (reference sequence). The CDR3 runs to 14 residues. CDR3 sequence (DNA): TGTGCCAGCAGCTTAGCAGGGGCAGCCTACGAGCAGTACTTC. The encoded protein is CASSLAGAAYEQYF.

This chain connects TRBV19 to TRBJ2-7; 8 bases fit TRBD2. After removal of 5 bases from V and 3 bases from J, the junction contained 6 bases not matched to a gene. The CDR3 is 14 amino acids. Per the germline V gene, CDR1 is LNHDA and CDR2 is SQIVND (reference sequence). The CDR3 coding sequence is TGTGCCAGTAGTCCCCGGGGGGGTAACTACGAGCAGTACTTC. This sequence encodes CASSPRGGNYEQYF.

As to this clone: The same CDR3 also results from other DNA sequences found in this sample. V usage is TRBV28 and J usage is TRBJ1-1, with D maybe TRBD1 (5 bases). The length of the CDR3 is 13 residues. From germline, CDR1 is MDHEN and CDR2 SYDVKM. V lost 2 bases and J lost 2, with 6 bases in between. CDR3 residues: CASSLRGNTEAFF. Here the CDR3 DNA reads TGTGCCAGCAGTTTAAGGGGCAACACTGAAGCTTTCTTT.

This clone came up once. The chain joins TRBV28 to TRBJ2-5; D remains unclear. The CDR3 has 14 amino acids. The V end was cut by 5 bases, the J end by 9 bases, with 19 bases between. The germline CDR1 and CDR2 sequences are MDHEN and SYDVKM. Written as DNA, the CDR3 is TGTGCCAGCAGTCACGACGCGGCCGGAACGGCCCAGTACTTC. Translating it yields CASSHDAAGTAQYF.

Concerning this clone: Other DNA sequences in the sample encode the same CDR3. The gene calls are TRBV27 and TRBJ1-1; D gene ambiguous. The CDR3 loop spans 14 amino acids. Germline V CDR1 and CDR2: MNHEY, SMNVEV (reference sequence). Trimming took 3 bases from V and 2 from J, leaving 10 bases between them. Here the CDR3 DNA reads TGTGCCAGCAGTTTGGGGTACGGTAACACTGAAGCTTTCTTT. Residues: CASSLGYGNTEAFF.

The genes are TRBV10-3 and TRBJ1-1; perhaps TRBD1 as D (5 bases). CDR3 length equals 16 residues. Germline V gene data show CDR1 as ENHRY and CDR2 as SYGVKD. V lost 2 bases, J lost 1 base, and 14 bases lay in between. The CDR3 nucleotides are TGTGCCATCAGTGAGACTTGGGGGGGGACGAACACTGAAGCTTTCTTT. Protein sequence: CAISETWGGTNTEAFF.

The CDR3 DNA reads as TGCGCCAGCAGCTTGCCAGCACAGAACACTGAAGCTTTCTTT. This codes for CASSLPAQNTEAFF. The chain uses TRBV5-1 and TRBJ1-1; D uncertain. The CDR3 extends over 14 amino acids. The V end lost 1 base, the J end lost 1 base, and 8 bases lay between the germline ends. Looked up from germline, CDR1 is SGHRS and CDR2 is YFSETQ. Combining the CDR3 with reference TRBV5-1 and TRBJ1-1 gives the whole variable domain KAGVTQTPRYLIKTRGQQVTLSCSPISGHRSVSWYQQTPGQGLQFLFEYFSETQRNKGNFPGRFSGRQFSNSRSEMNVSTLELGDSALYLCASSLPAQNTEAFFGQGTRLTVV.

This chain links TRBV4-3 with TRBJ2-3; D might be TRBD2 (6 bases). Trimming pared 8 bases from V and 6 bases from J, leaving 21 bases between. The CDR3 runs to 15 residues. The germline V gene has CDR1 LGHNA and CDR2 YSLEER. The CDR3 region has the DNA TGCGCCAGCGCTATTGTAGGGGAGGAGGAGGATACGCAGTATTTT. Translation: CASAIVGEEEDTQYF.

V and J are TRBV7-9 and TRBJ2-7, with 9 bases that match TRBD1. The length of the CDR3 is 17 residues. In germline, CDR1 is SEHNR, CDR2 FQNEAQ (reference sequence). The ends lost 4 bases at V and 4 bases at J; junction bases unmatched: 14. For the CDR3, the DNA is TGTGCCAGCAGCTCACCCTTTCCGGGACAGGGCGCATACGAGCAGTACTTC. This gives the protein CASSSPFPGQGAYEQYF.

This chain connects TRBV25-1 to TRBJ2-1; 8 bases map to TRBD2. V was clipped by 4 bases and J by 3 bases; unmatched bases: 8. Germline V gene data show CDR1 as MGHDK and CDR2 as SYGVNS. The CDR3 covers 16 residues. DNA of the CDR3: TGTGCCAGCAGTGGGACACGGGGGGGCGGCTACAATGAGCAGTTCTTC. Residues: CASSGTRGGGYNEQFF.

Notes on this clone: Other DNA sequences within the sample encode an identical CDR3. The chain couples TRBV13 to TRBJ1-1, with a possible D match to TRBD1 (5 bases). CDR1 PRHDT and CDR2 FYEKMQ come from the germline V gene (reference sequence). Deletions cut 0 bases from V and 1 base from J, with 6 bases between. The CDR3 has 14 residues. The CDR3 nucleotides are TGTGCCAGCAGCTTAGGGGGACCGAACACTGAAGCTTTCTTT. Encoded protein: CASSLGGPNTEAFF.

The V call is TRBV10-2, the J call TRBJ2-5; D not certain. Trimming shortened V by 6 bases and J by 5 bases, and 7 bases separated the two germline ends. The CDR3 has 11 amino acids. Germline V CDR1 and CDR2: WSHSY, SAAADI. The CDR3 DNA follows: TGCGCCAGCAGATCAATGGAGACCCAGTACTTC. Its translation is CASRSMETQYF.

This clone was counted only a few times. Other DNA sequences of this sample code for an identical CDR3. This chain uses TRBV11-2 with TRBJ2-5; D call uncertain. This CDR3 contains 11 residues. V was shortened by 5 bases and J by 2 bases, with 3 bases between the two germline ends. Germline values: CDR1 SGHAT, CDR2 FQNNGV. The CDR3 here is CASSLQETQYF. CDR3 DNA: TGTGCCAGCAGCCTTCAAGAGACCCAGTACTTC.

This rearrangement joins TRBV7-2 to TRBJ2-7; D unclear. The CDR3 spans 19 residues. The ends were cut back, 4 bases at V and 3 bases at J, with 28 bases in the middle. Looked up from germline, CDR1 is SGHTA and CDR2 is FQGNSA. The CDR3 loop reads CASSYLFDQLMALDYEQYF. The DNA of the CDR3 is TGTGCCAGCAGCTACTTATTTGACCAACTTATGGCCCTGGACTACGAGCAGTACTTC.

The rearrangement links TRBV5-4 to TRBJ1-1; a weak D match, TRBD1 (6 bases). The CDR3 loop spans 15 amino acids. V lost 1 base, J lost 1 base, and 11 bases lay in between. CDR1 is SGHNT and CDR2 is YYREEE in the germline V gene (reference sequence). The DNA for the CDR3 is TGTGCCAGCAGCTTGTGGGGGGCTTCGAACACTGAAGCTTTCTTT. It yields the protein CASSLWGASNTEAFF.

This chain joins TRBV7-2 and TRBJ2-3; 8 nucleotides align to TRBD1. Trimming removed 0 bases from V and 4 bases from J; junction bases left unmatched: 6. This CDR3 has 16 residues. Germline lookup yields CDR1 SGHTA and CDR2 FQGNSA. CDR3 protein: CASSLAGQGRADTQYF. The CDR3 DNA follows: TGTGCCAGCAGCTTAGCCGGACAGGGCAGGGCAGATACGCAGTATTTT.

The chain recombines TRBV10-3 with TRBJ1-1; D gene uncertain. CDR3 length: 12 amino acids. Germline V lookup: CDR1 ENHRY, CDR2 SYGVKD. V was trimmed by 3 bases and J by 8 bases, leaving 10 bases between them. The CDR3 region has the DNA TGTGCCATCAGTGACTGGACCGGGGAAGCTTTCTTT. Translated: CAISDWTGEAFF.

The gene calls are TRBV7-2 and TRBJ2-1, with D perhaps matching TRBD1 or TRBD2 (6 bases each). The V gene's germline CDR1 is SGHTA and CDR2 FQGNSA. This CDR3 is 13 amino acids long. Trimming stripped 8 bases from V and 9 bases from J, with 17 bases between. The CDR3 nucleotides read TGTGCCAGCGGATTCGGGGGCCTAGTTGAGCAGTTCTTC. It encodes CASGFGGLVEQFF.

The chain combines TRBV27 with TRBJ2-7; D is unclear. V was pared by 6 bases and J by 0 bases, with 15 bases between. Germline V gives CDR1 MNHEY, CDR2 SMNVEV (reference sequence). The CDR3 extends over 15 amino acids. The CDR3 bases are TGTGCCAGCAGCTCTGATTACGAGGTCTCCTACGAGCAGTACTTC. Protein: CASSSDYEVSYEQYF.

The chain joins TRBV2 to TRBJ2-1; D remains ambiguous. The CDR3 is made up of 14 amino acids. Germline lookup yields CDR1 SNHLY and CDR2 FYNNEI. Trimming pared 2 bases from V and 2 bases from J, leaving 7 bases between. The CDR3 loop is CASSEPTTYNEQFF. As DNA, the CDR3 is TGTGCCAGCAGTGAACCTACAACCTACAATGAGCAGTTCTTC. Full variable domain (remainder filled in from reference TRBV2 and TRBJ2-1): EPEVTQTPSHQVTQMGQEVILRCVPISNHLYFYWYRQILGQKVEFLVSFYNNEISEKSEIFDDQFSVERPDGSNFTLKIRSTKLEDSAMYFCASSEPTTYNEQFFGPGTRLTVL.

The chain joins TRBV27 to TRBJ2-3, with TRBD2 as a possible D gene (7 bases). The CDR3 covers 15 residues. V was pared by 0 bases and J by 4 bases, with 11 bases between. The germline CDR1 and CDR2 sequences are MNHEY and SMNVEV (reference sequence). CDR3 sequence (DNA): TGTGCCAGCAGTTTATCAGGGGGGGCGGCAGATACGCAGTATTTT. Protein: CASSLSGGAADTQYF.